This T cell receptor beta chain stems from a study of blood T cell repertoires in COVID-19. Study in general: COVID-19 samples collected from the United States, Italy and Spain covered acute and convalescent phases. PBMCs, B-cell-depleted T cells, or T cells provided the cDNA or gDNA that made up the material.

As originally analysed: Reference gene primer amplification gave estimated nucleated cell counts. Clones were sequenced by immunoSEQ multiplex PCR, and TCRdb holds only the in-frame ones, with some missing. The V and J calls and clone size were taken over from that table, and D and trimming were inferred from the DNA. The repertoire holds about 150,000 clones, with 80% to 90% as singletons. Germline V gene lookup returns CDR1 MDHEN and CDR2 SYDVKM. Trimming took 4 bases from V and 1 from J, leaving 16 bases between them. The CDR3 totals 16 residues. Sequencing was carried out using peripheral blood. The sequence came from a man aged 65 to 85 with acute or convalescent COVID-19. V is TRBV28 and J is TRBJ1-1, with a tentative D call TRBD1 (6 bases). The CDR3 region is CASSSSGRGKNTEAFF. The CDR3 DNA reads TGTGCCAGCAGTTCCTCGGGCAGGGGAAAGAACACTGAAGCTTTCTTT.